The next 32 T cell receptor beta chains were all read from a single sample in a study of spatial heterogeneity in lung cancer. TCRdb reprocessed the 5' RACE reads via MiXCR and lists one record per CDR3 protein. The repertoire has some 30,000 distinct CDR3 sequences, about 10% of them found once; the top ten carry around 28%. Noted time point: blood at routine non-recurrence follow-up after resection. The specimen was PBMCs, collected at follow-up. The receptors come from a female donor with early-stage non-small cell lung cancer.

There are many counts of this clonotype. The chain's CDR3 is CASSQQGPINQPQHF. The DNA of the CDR3 is TGTGCCAGCAGCCAGCAAGGTCCGATCAATCAGCCCCAGCATTTT. The chain couples TRBV3-1 to TRBJ1-5; no firm D call. The V gene's germline CDR1 is LGHDT and CDR2 YNNKEL (reference sequence). V lost 3 bases to trimming and J lost 3 bases, with 12 bases between them. CDR3 length equals 15 residues. Together with reference TRBV3-1 and TRBJ1-5, the CDR3 gives the full variable domain: DTAVSQTPKYLVTQMGNDKSIKCEQNLGHDTMYWYKQDSKKFLKIMFSYNNKELIINETVPNRFSPKSPDKAHLNLHINSLELGDSAVYFCASSQQGPINQPQHFGDGTRLSIL.

This clonotype was picked up many times. The chain carries TRBV9 and TRBJ1-2; no firm D call. Trimming cost V 1 base and J 2 bases, with 9 bases left between them. The CDR3 contains 14 residues. The V gene's germline CDR1 is SGDLS and CDR2 YYNGEE. For the CDR3, the DNA is TGTGCCAGCAGCGTATCGAGTAGAAACTATGGCTACACCTTC. Residues: CASSVSSRNYGYTF. Complete variable domain (other parts from reference TRBV9 and TRBJ1-2): DSGVTQTPKHLITATGQRVTLRCSPRSGDLSVYWYQQSLDQGLQFLIQYYNGEERAKGNILERFSAQQFPDLHSELNLSSLELGDSALYFCASSVSSRNYGYTFGSGTRLTVV.

This clonotype was detected a few times. This rearrangement joins TRBV12-3 or TRBV12-4 to TRBJ1-1; tentative D call: TRBD1 (5 bases). This CDR3 region has 15 residues. V lost 8 bases and J lost 0, with 16 bases in between. The CDR3 bases are TGTGCCAGCCGAACCTGGGGCAGGGTGAACACTGAAGCTTTCTTT. It is translated as CASRTWGRVNTEAFF.

The rearrangement joins TRBV10-3 to TRBJ1-1; 8 bases line up with TRBD1. This CDR3 has 15 amino acids. The V gene's germline CDR1 is ENHRY and CDR2 SYGVKD. The V and J ends lost 4 bases and 5 bases, in that order; junction bases with no gene match: 9. As DNA, the CDR3 is TGTGCCATCAGTGTTTCAGGGGGCGCCGGGACTGAAGCTTTCTTT. It specifies CAISVSGGAGTEAFF.

At least ten counts were recorded for this clonotype. The CDR3 DNA reads TGCGCCAGCAGCCCGCGGCCTACGGGACAGGGGCTCACCGGGGAGCTGTTTTTT. Translated: CASSPRPTGQGLTGELFF. V usage is TRBV5-1 and J usage is TRBJ2-2; TRBD1 matches at 10 bases. J gave up 4 bases and V 4 bases, and 13 bases lay outside the gene matches. CDR3 length equals 18 residues. The germline gives CDR1 SGHRS, CDR2 YFSETQ.

This clonotype has ten or more counts. The chain has TRBV6-5 and TRBJ2-7; 9 bases line up with TRBD2. Germline CDR1 is MNHEY and CDR2 is SVGAGI. The CDR3 runs 15 residues. The V and J ends lost 0 bases and 5 bases, in that order; junction bases with no gene match: 5. The CDR3 DNA follows: TGTGCCAGCAGTTACTCGGTAGCGGGGGCTGACGAGCAGTACTTC. It encodes CASSYSVAGADEQYF.

This clonotype came up many times. The CDR3 bases are TGTGCCAGCAGCTTGGCCGACGGGGTCCGAAATTCACCCCTCCACTTT. Its protein product is CASSLADGVRNSPLHF. The chain couples TRBV5-5 to TRBJ1-6; D uncertain. V dropped 0 bases and J dropped 7 bases, with 14 bases sitting between them. Germline CDR1 is SGHKS and CDR2 is YYEKEE (reference sequence). CDR3 size: 16 residues.

This clonotype was picked up many times. The rearrangement joins TRBV9 to TRBJ2-1; D may be TRBD2 (6 bases). The CDR3 runs 13 residues. With 3 bases removed from V and 9 bases from J, the gap between germline ends came to 13 bases. Germline CDR1 is SGDLS and CDR2 is YYNGEE. CDR3 residues: CASSGSGVGEQFF. In nucleotides, the CDR3 is TGTGCCAGCAGCGGTAGCGGAGTTGGTGAGCAGTTCTTC.

This clonotype was found many times. The rearrangement uses TRBV7-9 and TRBJ1-1; D might be TRBD1 (5 bases). V was trimmed by 6 bases and J by 1 base, leaving 9 bases between them. This CDR3 comprises 13 residues. CDR1 is SEHNR and CDR2 is FQNEAQ in the germline V gene (reference sequence). Here the CDR3 DNA reads TGTGCCAGCAGAAAGACAGCGAACACTGAAGCTTTCTTT. It is translated as CASRKTANTEAFF. Full variable domain (rest looked up from reference TRBV7-9 and TRBJ1-1): DTGVSQNPRHKITKRGQNVTFRCDPISEHNRLYWYRQTLGQGPEFLTYFQNEAQLEKSRLLSDRFSAERPKGSFSTLEIQRTEQGDSAMYLCASRKTANTEAFFGQGTRLTVV.

The chain is built from TRBV2 and TRBJ1-4, with D unresolved. Trimming pared 6 bases from V and 4 bases from J, leaving 15 bases between. CDR3 length: 15 residues. CDR1 and CDR2 (germline): SNHLY, FYNNEI. The CDR3 region has the DNA TGTGCCAGCAGCTACAGCCAACAGCGTAATGAAAAACTGTTTTTT. Its protein is CASSYSQQRNEKLFF.

This chain uses TRBV9 with TRBJ2-1; D remains ambiguous. V shed 0 bases and J shed 8 bases, with 9 bases lying between them. Germline values: CDR1 SGDLS, CDR2 YYNGEE. The CDR3 runs 13 residues. CDR3 in DNA: TGTGCCAGCAGCGTAGGGTGGGATGATGAGCAGTTCTTC. This encodes CASSVGWDDEQFF. The variable domain in full, completed from reference TRBV9 and TRBJ2-1, reads DSGVTQTPKHLITATGQRVTLRCSPRSGDLSVYWYQQSLDQGLQFLIQYYNGEERAKGNILERFSAQQFPDLHSELNLSSLELGDSALYFCASSVGWDDEQFFGPGTRLTVL.

This clonotype was seen at least ten times. The chain recombines TRBV5-1 with TRBJ1-1; D might be TRBD1 (5 bases). Germline CDR1 and CDR2: SGHRS and YFSETQ. CDR3 size: 15 residues. Between the trimmed V and J ends, which lost 0 bases and 0 bases, there was a span of 9 bases. The CDR3 DNA reads as TGCGCCAGCAGCTTGGGACAGCTGCTGAACACTGAAGCTTTCTTT. As protein: CASSLGQLLNTEAFF. The whole variable domain, filled in from reference TRBV5-1 and TRBJ1-1, reads KAGVTQTPRYLIKTRGQQVTLSCSPISGHRSVSWYQQTPGQGLQFLFEYFSETQRNKGNFPGRFSGRQFSNSRSEMNVSTLELGDSALYLCASSLGQLLNTEAFFGQGTRLTVV.

The chain links TRBV5-1 to TRBJ1-5; no firm D call. CDR1 is SGHRS and CDR2 is YFSETQ in the germline V gene. The V gene lost 2 bases and the J gene lost 4 bases, with 19 bases spanning the gap. This CDR3 comprises 17 residues. The CDR3 spells CASSLVPSSYSNQPQHF. CDR3 bases: TGCGCCAGCAGCTTAGTGCCCTCCTCCTATTCGAATCAGCCCCAGCATTTT.

This clonotype was observed a few times. This sequence joins TRBV29-1 and TRBJ1-1; a weak D match, TRBD1 (6 bases). In germline, CDR1 is SQVTM, CDR2 ANQGSEA. The CDR3 totals 14 residues. V dropped 6 bases and J dropped 5 bases, with 19 bases sitting between them. The CDR3 spells CSVQPRTVRTEAFF. CDR3 nucleotides: TGCAGCGTCCAACCTCGGACAGTGAGGACTGAAGCTTTCTTT.

The chain links TRBV7-9 to TRBJ2-7, with D perhaps matching TRBD1 or TRBD2 (5 bases each). Germline CDR1 SEHNR, CDR2 FQNEAQ (reference sequence). The CDR3 is 12 amino acids. V was pared by 11 bases and J by 6 bases, with 17 bases between. The CDR3 region has the DNA TGTGCCTTCGGGGACCGATGGGTCGAGCAGTACTTC. Protein sequence: CAFGDRWVEQYF.

This clonotype was counted ten times or more. The V call is TRBV19, the J call TRBJ2-1, with D hard to call. The CDR3 runs 14 residues. Germline CDR1 reads LNHDA; CDR2 reads SQIVND (reference sequence). Trimming removed 3 bases at V and 3 bases at J, with 9 bases between. CDR3 region: CASSMGGNYNEQFF. The DNA of the CDR3 is TGTGCCAGTAGTATGGGTGGCAACTACAATGAGCAGTTCTTC.

This clonotype came up many times. V and J are TRBV7-8 and TRBJ2-1, with 7 positions matching TRBD1. Germline values: CDR1 SGHVS, CDR2 FQNEAQ. After removal of 1 base from V and 0 bases from J, the junction contained 0 bases not matched to a gene. The CDR3 is made up of 15 amino acids. Written as DNA, the CDR3 is TGTGCCAGCAGCTTAGGGGACAGCTCCTACAATGAGCAGTTCTTC. Protein sequence: CASSLGDSSYNEQFF.

The chain employs TRBV3-1 and TRBJ2-1, with 8 positions matching TRBD1. Germline loops: CDR1 LGHDT, CDR2 YNNKEL (reference sequence). This CDR3 spans 14 amino acids. V was pared by 5 bases and J by 13 bases, with 13 bases of the junction left unmatched. DNA of the CDR3: TGTGCCAGCAGCTTCGGACAGGGCACCTATACACAGTTCTTC. It translates to CASSFGQGTYTQFF.

The V call is TRBV7-9, the J call TRBJ1-5; perhaps TRBD1 as D (6 bases). This CDR3 has 16 amino acids. Germline CDR1 is SEHNR and CDR2 is FQNEAQ (reference sequence). Trimming took off 4 bases at V and 1 base at J, with 14 bases between the two ends. The CDR3 nucleotides read TGTGCCAGCAGCTCCACAGGGAACATAAGCAATCAGCCCCAGCATTTT. This gives the protein CASSSTGNISNQPQHF. Looking up the rest from reference TRBV7-9 and TRBJ1-5 gives the full variable domain: DTGVSQNPRHKITKRGQNVTFRCDPISEHNRLYWYRQTLGQGPEFLTYFQNEAQLEKSRLLSDRFSAERPKGSFSTLEIQRTEQGDSAMYLCASSSTGNISNQPQHFGDGTRLSIL.

Of note for this clonotype: This may come from a read error, since a much larger clone is one base off. The V call is TRBV20-1, the J call TRBJ2-1, with D possibly matching TRBD2 (6 bases). The CDR3 extends over 13 amino acids. V lost 5 bases and J lost 2, with 10 bases in between. Germline V gene lookup returns CDR1 DFQATT and CDR2 SNEGSKA (reference sequence). CDR3 coding DNA: TGCAGTGCTGTTAGCGGCACCTACAATGAGCAGTTCTTC. As protein: CSAVSGTYNEQFF.

This clonotype was picked up many times. The chain is built from TRBV7-2 and TRBJ2-1; 8 nucleotides agree with TRBD1. V trimming: 3 bases; J trimming: 0 bases; junction bases outside the gene matches: 4. CDR1 and CDR2 (germline): SGHTA, FQGNSA. This CDR3 is 16 amino acids long. CDR3 in DNA: TGTGCCAGCAGCTTCTCCGGGACAGGCTCCTACAATGAGCAGTTCTTC. The encoded protein is CASSFSGTGSYNEQFF.

This clonotype came up many times. The rearrangement links TRBV30 to TRBJ2-3; D perhaps matches TRBD1 (5 bases). In germline, CDR1 is GTSNPN, CDR2 SVGIG (reference sequence). This CDR3 has 14 residues. V was shortened by 0 bases and J by 6 bases, with 13 bases between the two germline ends. CDR3 bases: TGTGCCTGGAGTGTAGATGGGGCCAGGGATACGCAGTATTTT. This gives the protein CAWSVDGARDTQYF.

This chain joins TRBV4-1 and TRBJ1-3; TRBD1 agrees at 9 bases. The CDR3 covers 16 residues. CDR1 is MGHRA and CDR2 is YSYEKL in the germline V gene. With 3 bases clipped from V and 2 bases from J, the junction kept 5 bases outside the gene matches. Here the CDR3 reads CASSHGTGPPGNTIYF. As DNA, the CDR3 is TGCGCCAGCAGCCATGGGACAGGGCCCCCTGGAAACACCATATATTTT.

The chain recombines TRBV7-2 with TRBJ2-3; 10 bases are shared with TRBD2. V shed 5 bases and J 4 bases; nucleotides not matched to a gene: 12. Germline V lookup: CDR1 SGHTA, CDR2 FQGNSA. This CDR3 spans 17 amino acids. In nucleotides, the CDR3 is TGTGCCAGCAGCACTACTAAGCGGGGGGGCCACGCAGATACGCAGTATTTT. This sequence encodes CASSTTKRGGHADTQYF. Filled out from reference TRBV7-2 and TRBJ2-3, the complete variable domain reads GAGVSQSPSNKVTEKGKDVELRCDPISGHTALYWYRQSLGQGLEFLIYFQGNSAPDKSGLPSDRFSAERTGGSVSTLTIQRTQQEDSAVYLCASSTTKRGGHADTQYFGPGTRLTVL.

This clonotype was detected many times. The CDR3 sequence is CAISGRQGSPNYGYTF. DNA for the CDR3: TGTGCCATCAGTGGTCGACAGGGGTCCCCTAACTATGGCTACACCTTC. The J gene is TRBJ1-2, the V gene TRBV10-3, with 8 bases fitting TRBD1. Germline lookup yields CDR1 ENHRY and CDR2 SYGVKD. J gave up 0 bases and V 4 bases, and 7 bases lay outside the gene matches. The CDR3 is 16 residues long.

The sample holds many counts of this clonotype. The gene calls are TRBV6-4 and TRBJ2-3; 8 nucleotides line up with TRBD2. V lost 9 bases and J lost 11; bases outside the gene matches: 7. Looked up from germline, CDR1 is MRHNA and CDR2 is SNTAGT. CDR3 length: 11 residues. CDR3 loop: CARTGGLRQYF. The DNA of the CDR3 is TGTGCCAGAACGGGGGGGCTTAGGCAGTATTTT.

This clonotype was counted at least ten times. The rearrangement joins TRBV7-9 to TRBJ2-1, with 12 positions matching TRBD2. CDR3 length: 23 residues. The junction had 23 bases not matched to a gene; V was cut back by 5 bases and J by 0 bases. CDR1 SEHNR and CDR2 FQNEAQ come from the germline V gene (reference sequence). CDR3: CASSPRGVREASGGVFSYNEQFF. Here the CDR3 DNA reads TGTGCCAGCAGCCCCCGAGGAGTAAGGGAGGCTAGCGGGGGGGTCTTCTCCTACAATGAGCAGTTCTTC.

This clonotype was seen ten or more times. The chain employs TRBV18 and TRBJ2-7; D not resolved. Deletions cut 3 bases from V and 2 bases from J, with 11 bases between. Germline V gene sequence: CDR1 KGHSH, CDR2 LQKENI. The CDR3 runs to 14 residues. CDR3 in amino acids: CASSPSAVTYEQYF. The CDR3 DNA reads TGTGCCAGCTCACCGAGCGCCGTAACCTACGAGCAGTACTTC.

This clonotype was observed at least ten times. This sequence joins TRBV10-3 and TRBJ1-5, with 9 nucleotides matching TRBD1. The CDR3 extends over 15 amino acids. Looked up from germline, CDR1 is ENHRY and CDR2 is SYGVKD. V shed 6 bases, J shed 1 base, and the junction held 4 bases outside the gene matches. CDR3 sequence: CAISRTGASNQPQHF. The CDR3 bases are TGTGCCATCAGCCGGACAGGGGCCAGCAATCAGCCCCAGCATTTT.

This clonotype was seen repeatedly, ten times or more. The rearrangement uses TRBV3-1 and TRBJ2-7; 11 bases are shared with TRBD1. Trimming took 5 bases from V and 2 from J; bases not matched to a gene: 2. Germline assignment: CDR1 LGHDT and CDR2 YNNKEL (reference sequence). The CDR3 has 14 amino acids. The CDR3 loop reads CASSKGQGAYEQYF. For the CDR3, the DNA is TGTGCCAGCAGCAAGGGACAGGGGGCCTACGAGCAGTACTTC.

The chain employs TRBV6-2 or TRBV6-3 and TRBJ2-1; TRBD2 is a possible D gene (6 bases). Germline CDR1 MNHEY, CDR2 SVGEGT. This CDR3 has 15 amino acids. Trimming pared 2 bases from V and 4 bases from J, leaving 12 bases between. The CDR3: CASSYGGRLYNEQFF. The CDR3 nucleotides are TGTGCCAGCAGTTACGGGGGGAGACTTTACAATGAGCAGTTCTTC.

J is TRBJ1-5 and V is TRBV9; D gene ambiguous. V lost 0 bases, J lost 1 base, and 5 bases lay in between. CDR1 SGDLS and CDR2 YYNGEE come from the germline V gene. This CDR3 has 14 amino acids. The CDR3 loop is CASSVGPSNQPQHF. Written as DNA, the CDR3 is TGTGCCAGCAGCGTAGGGCCCAGCAATCAGCCCCAGCATTTT.